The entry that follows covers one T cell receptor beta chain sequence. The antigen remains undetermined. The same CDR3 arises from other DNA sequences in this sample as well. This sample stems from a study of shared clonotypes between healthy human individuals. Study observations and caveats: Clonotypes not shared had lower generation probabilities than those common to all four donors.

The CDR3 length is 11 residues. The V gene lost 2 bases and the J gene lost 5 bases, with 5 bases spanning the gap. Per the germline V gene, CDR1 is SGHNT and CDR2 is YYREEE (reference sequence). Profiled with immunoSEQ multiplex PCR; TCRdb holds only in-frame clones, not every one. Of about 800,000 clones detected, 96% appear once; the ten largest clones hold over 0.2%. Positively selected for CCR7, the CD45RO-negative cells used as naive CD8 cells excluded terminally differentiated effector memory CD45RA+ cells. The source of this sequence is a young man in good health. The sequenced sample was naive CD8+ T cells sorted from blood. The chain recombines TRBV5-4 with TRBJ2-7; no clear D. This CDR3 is CASSFGNEQYF. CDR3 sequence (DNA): TGTGCCAGCAGCTTCGGAAACGAGCAGTACTTC.